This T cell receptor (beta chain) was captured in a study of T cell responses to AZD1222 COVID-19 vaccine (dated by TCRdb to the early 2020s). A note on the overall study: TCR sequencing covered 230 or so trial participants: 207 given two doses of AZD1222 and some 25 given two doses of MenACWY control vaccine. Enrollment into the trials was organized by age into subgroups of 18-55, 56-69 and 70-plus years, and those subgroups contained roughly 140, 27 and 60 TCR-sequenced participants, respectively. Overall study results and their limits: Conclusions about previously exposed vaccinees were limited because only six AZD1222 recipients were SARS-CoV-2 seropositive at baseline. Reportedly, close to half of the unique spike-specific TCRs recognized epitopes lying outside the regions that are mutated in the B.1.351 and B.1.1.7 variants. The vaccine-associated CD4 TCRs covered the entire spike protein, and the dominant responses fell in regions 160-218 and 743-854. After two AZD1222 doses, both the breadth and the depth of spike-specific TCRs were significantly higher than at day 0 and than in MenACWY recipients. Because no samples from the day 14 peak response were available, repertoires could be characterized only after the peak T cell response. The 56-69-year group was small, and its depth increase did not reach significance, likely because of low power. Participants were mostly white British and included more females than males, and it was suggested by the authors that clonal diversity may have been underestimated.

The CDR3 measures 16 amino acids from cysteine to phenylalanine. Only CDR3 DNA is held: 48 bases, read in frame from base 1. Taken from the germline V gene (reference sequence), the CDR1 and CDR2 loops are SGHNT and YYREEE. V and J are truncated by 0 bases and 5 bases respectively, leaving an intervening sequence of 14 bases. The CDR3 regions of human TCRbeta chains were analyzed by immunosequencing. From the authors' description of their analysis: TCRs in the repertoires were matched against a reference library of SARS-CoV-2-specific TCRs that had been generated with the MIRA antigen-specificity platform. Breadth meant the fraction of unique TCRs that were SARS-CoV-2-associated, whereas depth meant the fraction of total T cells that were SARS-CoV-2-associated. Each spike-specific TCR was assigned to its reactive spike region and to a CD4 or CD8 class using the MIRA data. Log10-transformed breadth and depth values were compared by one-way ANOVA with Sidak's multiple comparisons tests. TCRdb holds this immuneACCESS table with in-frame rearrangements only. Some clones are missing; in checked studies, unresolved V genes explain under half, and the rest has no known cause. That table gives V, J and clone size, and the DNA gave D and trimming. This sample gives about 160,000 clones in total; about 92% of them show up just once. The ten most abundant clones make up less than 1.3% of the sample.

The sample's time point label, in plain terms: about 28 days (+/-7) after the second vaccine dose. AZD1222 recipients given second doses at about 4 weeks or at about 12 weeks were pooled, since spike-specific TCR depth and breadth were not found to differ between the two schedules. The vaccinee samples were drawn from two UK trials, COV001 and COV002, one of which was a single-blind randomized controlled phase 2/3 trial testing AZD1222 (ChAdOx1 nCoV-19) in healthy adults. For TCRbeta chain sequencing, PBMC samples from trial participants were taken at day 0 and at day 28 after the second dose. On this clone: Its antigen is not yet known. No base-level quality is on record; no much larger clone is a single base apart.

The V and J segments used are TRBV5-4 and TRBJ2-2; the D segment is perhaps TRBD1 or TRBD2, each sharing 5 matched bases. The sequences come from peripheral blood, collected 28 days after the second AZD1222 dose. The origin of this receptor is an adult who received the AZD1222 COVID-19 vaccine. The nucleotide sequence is TGTGCCAGCAGCTTGGCCATGGGGGAAAGTACCGGGGAGCTGTTTTTT. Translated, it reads CASSLAMGESTGELFF.